The 21 T cell receptor beta chains below all came from one sample that was sequenced in a study of blood T cells in healthy people across ages. A second PCR, run for roughly 7 to 11 cycles, used a sample-barcoded 5' primer plus a J-beta primer mix. TCRdb re-derived calls from the 5' RACE reads in MiXCR, one entry per CDR3 protein. The sample has 800,000 to 900,000 distinct CDR3 sequences; 62% are singletons. The specimen sequenced was blood. The receptors here all came from a man aged 25 to 40 in good health.

This chain connects TRBV7-2 to TRBJ2-1, with a tentative D call TRBD2 (7 bases). Trimming shortened V by 7 bases and J by 4 bases, and 17 bases separated the two germline ends. The germline V gene encodes CDR1 SGHTA and CDR2 FQGNSA. There are 15 residues in the CDR3. In nucleotides, the CDR3 is TGTGCCAGCACCCGCCCCGGGGGGCAGTACAATGAGCAGTTCTTC. The encoded protein is CASTRPGGQYNEQFF. The full variable domain, in which reference TRBV7-2 and TRBJ2-1 provide the parts outside the CDR3, is GAGVSQSPSNKVTEKGKDVELRCDPISGHTALYWYRQSLGQGLEFLIYFQGNSAPDKSGLPSDRFSAERTGGSVSTLTIQRTQQEDSAVYLCASTRPGGQYNEQFFGPGTRLTVL.

This clonotype has a single count. This chain links TRBV6-2 or TRBV6-3 with TRBJ2-1, with 9 positions matching TRBD1. Trimming took 2 bases from V and 6 from J; bases not matched to a gene: 8. This CDR3 contains 16 residues. CDR1 and CDR2 (germline): MNHEY, SVGEGT. The CDR3 sequence is CASSYKMGQGFNEQFF. The CDR3 DNA follows: TGTGCCAGCAGTTACAAAATGGGACAGGGTTTCAATGAGCAGTTCTTC.

The rearrangement links TRBV7-2 to TRBJ2-3, with 7 positions matching TRBD2. The trim removed 5 bases at V and 2 bases at J, leaving 7 bases unmatched. Per the germline V gene, CDR1 is SGHTA and CDR2 is FQGNSA. This CDR3 spans 15 amino acids. CDR3 loop: CASSQEGLPTDTQYF. The CDR3 DNA reads TGTGCCAGCAGCCAAGAGGGACTACCCACAGATACGCAGTATTTT.

This chain joins TRBV4-3 and TRBJ1-2; D is undetermined. This CDR3 has 16 residues. CDR1 and CDR2 from the germline V gene are LGHNA and YSLEER. Trimming took off 0 bases at V and 4 bases at J, with 15 bases between the two ends. The CDR3 sequence is CASSQDRQVVFYGYTF. CDR3 sequence (DNA): TGCGCCAGCAGCCAAGACAGGCAGGTGGTTTTCTATGGCTACACCTTC.

The chain has TRBV5-1 and TRBJ2-5, with D maybe TRBD1 (6 bases). The CDR3 extends over 16 amino acids. Germline V gives CDR1 SGHRS, CDR2 YFSETQ. Trimming removed 4 bases from V and 0 bases from J, with 16 bases in between. The CDR3 reads CASSESGTTYQETQYF. The CDR3 nucleotides read TGCGCCAGCAGCGAGTCCGGGACAACGTACCAAGAGACCCAGTACTTC.

The chain has TRBV15 and TRBJ2-6; perhaps TRBD1 as D (6 bases). This CDR3 spans 15 amino acids. Germline V gene sequence: CDR1 LNHNV, CDR2 YYDKDF (reference sequence). V lost 3 bases and J lost 4, with 10 bases in between. The CDR3, as DNA: TGTGCCACCAGCAGGGACAGAACCGGGGCCAACGTCCTGACTTTC. It yields the protein CATSRDRTGANVLTF. Based on the CDR3 plus reference TRBV15 and TRBJ2-6, the full variable domain is DAMVIQNPRYQVTQFGKPVTLSCSQTLNHNVMYWYQQKSSQAPKLLFHYYDKDFNNEADTPDNFQSRRPNTSFCFLDIRSPGLGDTAMYLCATSRDRTGANVLTFGAGSRLTVL.

The chain couples TRBV5-1 to TRBJ2-7; the D gene is possibly TRBD1 (6 bases). The CDR3 extends over 13 amino acids. Germline lookup yields CDR1 SGHRS and CDR2 YFSETQ. V lost 4 bases and J lost 1, with 9 bases in between. The DNA of the CDR3 is TGCGCCAGCAGCGAGGGGGAGTCCTACGAGCAGTACTTC. This gives the protein CASSEGESYEQYF.

The chain is built from TRBV7-2 and TRBJ2-1, with 12 nucleotides matching TRBD2. CDR3 length equals 15 residues. CDR1 is SGHTA, CDR2 FQGNSA, per germline. J was trimmed by 5 bases and V by 2 bases; bases with no gene match: 1. CDR3 DNA sequence: TGTGCCAGCAGCTTAAGGACTAGCGGGAACAATGAGCAGTTCTTC. Translating gives CASSLRTSGNNEQFF.

The V and J genes are TRBV6-1 and TRBJ2-3; TRBD2 matches at 10 bases. V lost 4 bases to trimming and J lost 3 bases; unmatched junction nucleotides: 7. The germline CDR1 and CDR2 sequences are MNHNS and SASEGT. The CDR3 covers 16 residues. The CDR3 region has the DNA TGTGCCAGCAGTGGACAGCGGGGGGGTGGTACAGATACGCAGTATTTT. Protein sequence: CASSGQRGGGTDTQYF.

The V gene is TRBV4-2, the J gene TRBJ1-2; D unclear. CDR1 is LGHNA and CDR2 is YNFKEQ in the germline V gene. Between the trimmed V and J ends, which lost 3 bases and 4 bases, there was a span of 18 bases. CDR3 size: 16 residues. The CDR3 nucleotides read TGTGCCAGCAGCCAGGCCCCAGGTGGTTTGGTCTATGGCTACACCTTC. It yields the protein CASSQAPGGLVYGYTF.

The chain employs TRBV10-3 and TRBJ2-5; TRBD2 is a possible D gene (5 bases). CDR1 and CDR2 (germline): ENHRY, SYGVKD. V lost 0 bases to trimming and J lost 4 bases, with 15 bases between them. The CDR3 runs to 16 residues. CDR3 sequence: CAISESYRGEGETQYF. As DNA, the CDR3 is TGTGCCATCAGTGAGTCTTATCGGGGAGAGGGAGAGACCCAGTACTTC.

V usage is TRBV6-2 or TRBV6-3 and J usage is TRBJ2-3, with D maybe TRBD2 (6 bases). The germline CDR1 and CDR2 sequences are MNHEY and SVGEGT. V dropped 2 bases and J dropped 3 bases, with 12 bases sitting between them. There are 15 residues in the CDR3. Written as DNA, the CDR3 is TGTGCCAGCAGTTACGTGCGGGATACGACAGATACGCAGTATTTT. As protein: CASSYVRDTTDTQYF.

This clonotype was counted at least ten times. The genes are TRBV29-1 and TRBJ2-1; 7 bases are a match to TRBD1. This CDR3 has 13 residues. Trimming removed 4 bases from V and 4 bases from J; junction bases left unmatched: 4. Germline V gene lookup returns CDR1 SQVTM and CDR2 ANQGSEA. CDR3 in DNA: TGCAGCGTTGCCACGGGACAGTACAATGAGCAGTTCTTC. This sequence encodes CSVATGQYNEQFF.

The chain carries TRBV9 and TRBJ1-4, with TRBD1 as a possible D gene (6 bases). With 0 bases removed from V and 5 bases from J, the gap between germline ends came to 17 bases. The germline V gene has CDR1 SGDLS and CDR2 YYNGEE. This CDR3 contains 17 residues. CDR3 loop: CASSVAFGTIGNEKLFF. The DNA of the CDR3 is TGTGCCAGCAGCGTAGCGTTTGGGACAATAGGAAATGAAAAACTGTTTTTT.

V gene TRBV28 combines with J gene TRBJ2-5; TRBD1 is a possible D gene (6 bases). The CDR3 is 14 residues long. Trimming took 4 bases from V and 5 from J, leaving 14 bases between them. The germline CDR1 and CDR2 sequences are MDHEN and SYDVKM. CDR3 loop: CASSSPGDEETQYF. The CDR3 DNA reads TGTGCCAGCAGTTCGCCAGGGGACGAGGAGACCCAGTACTTC.

Comment on this clonotype: A read error may produce the germline difference seen at one junction end. The chain carries TRBV27 and TRBJ2-3, with 9 bases lining up with TRBD1. The CDR3 is 15 residues long. In germline, CDR1 is MNHEY, CDR2 SMNVEV (reference sequence). CDR3 loop: CAGSPRTGVTDTQYF. Here the CDR3 DNA reads TGTGCCGGCAGTCCACGGACAGGGGTCACAGATACGCAGTATTTT.

There are a few counts of this clonotype. V gene TRBV12-3 or TRBV12-4 combines with J gene TRBJ1-2; TRBD1 is a possible D gene (6 bases). V lost 0 bases, J lost 8 bases, and 19 bases lay in between. CDR3 size: 16 residues. The chain's CDR3 is CASSLARGGAVQGYTF. The CDR3 nucleotides are TGTGCCAGCAGTTTAGCGCGCGGGGGCGCGGTGCAAGGCTACACCTTC.

This clonotype was seen many times. V is TRBV7-2 and J is TRBJ1-2; TRBD1 aligns across 8 bases. J gave up 4 bases and V 3 bases, and 4 bases lay outside the gene matches. Germline V gene sequence: CDR1 SGHTA, CDR2 FQGNSA. This CDR3 has 14 amino acids. The CDR3 region is CASSLGQEVYGYTF. Written as DNA, the CDR3 is TGTGCCAGCAGCTTGGGACAGGAGGTCTATGGCTACACCTTC.

Concerning this clonotype itself: A read error may account for a junction end that differs from germline. The rearrangement links TRBV12-3 or TRBV12-4 to TRBJ2-1; the D gene is possibly TRBD2 (6 bases). The CDR3 extends over 15 amino acids. CDR3 loop: CASSFSGVTHNERFF. The DNA of the CDR3 is TGTGCCAGCAGTTTTAGCGGAGTTACCCACAATGAGCGGTTCTTC.

The rearrangement uses TRBV9 and TRBJ2-7; D perhaps matches TRBD2 (5 bases). Germline CDR1 SGDLS, CDR2 YYNGEE. The CDR3 is 16 amino acids. Trimming stripped 0 bases from V and 5 bases from J, with 18 bases between. CDR3 protein: CASSVASTSSGDEQYF. The DNA for the CDR3 is TGTGCCAGCAGCGTAGCCTCGACCTCCAGCGGCGACGAGCAGTACTTC.

The chain is built from TRBV11-3 and TRBJ2-2; possible D gene TRBD1, 6 bases. This CDR3 region has 17 residues. Looked up from germline, CDR1 is SGHNT and CDR2 is YENEEA. Between the trimmed V and J ends, which lost 2 bases and 3 bases, there was a span of 16 bases. The CDR3: CASSLWSGQLDTGELFF. The CDR3 region has the DNA TGTGCCAGCAGCTTATGGTCGGGACAATTAGACACCGGGGAGCTGTTTTTT. Looking up the rest from reference TRBV11-3 and TRBJ2-2 gives the full variable domain: EAGVVQSPRYKIIEKKQPVAFWCNPISGHNTLYWYLQNLGQGPELLIRYENEEAVDDSQLPKDRFSAERLKGVDSTLKIQPAELGDSAVYLCASSLWSGQLDTGELFFGEGSRLTVL.